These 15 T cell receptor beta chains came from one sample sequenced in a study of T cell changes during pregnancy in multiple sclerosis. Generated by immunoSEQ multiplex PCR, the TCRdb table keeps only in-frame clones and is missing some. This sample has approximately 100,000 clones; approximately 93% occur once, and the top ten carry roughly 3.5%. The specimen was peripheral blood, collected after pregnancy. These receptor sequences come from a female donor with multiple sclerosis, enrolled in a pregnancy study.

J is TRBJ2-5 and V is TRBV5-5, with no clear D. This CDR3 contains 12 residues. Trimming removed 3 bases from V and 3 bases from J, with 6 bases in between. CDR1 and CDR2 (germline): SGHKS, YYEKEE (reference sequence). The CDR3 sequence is CASSSPEETQYF. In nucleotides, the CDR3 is TGTGCCAGCAGCTCACCAGAAGAGACCCAGTACTTC.

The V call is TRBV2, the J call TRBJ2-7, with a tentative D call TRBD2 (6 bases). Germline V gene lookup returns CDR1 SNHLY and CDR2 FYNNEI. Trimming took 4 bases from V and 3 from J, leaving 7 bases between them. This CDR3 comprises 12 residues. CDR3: CASSGGVYEQYF. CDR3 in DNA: TGTGCCAGCAGTGGGGGGGTCTACGAGCAGTACTTC.

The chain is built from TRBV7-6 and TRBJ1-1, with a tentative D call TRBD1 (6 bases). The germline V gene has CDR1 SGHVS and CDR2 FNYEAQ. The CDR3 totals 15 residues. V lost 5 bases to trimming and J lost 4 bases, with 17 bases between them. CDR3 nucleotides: TGTGCCAGCAGCCTCCTACAGGGTCAGGGCACTGAAGCTTTCTTT. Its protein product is CASSLLQGQGTEAFF.

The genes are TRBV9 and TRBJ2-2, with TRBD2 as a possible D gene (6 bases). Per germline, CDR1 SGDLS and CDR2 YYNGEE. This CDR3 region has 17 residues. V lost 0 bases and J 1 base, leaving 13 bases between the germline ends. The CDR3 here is CASSVASTGVNTGELFF. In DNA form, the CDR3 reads TGTGCCAGCAGCGTAGCGTCGACGGGGGTGAACACCGGGGAGCTGTTTTTT.

CDR3 in DNA: TGTGCCAGCAGTTTAGGGCGTGGTGCTGGAAACACCATATATTTT. As protein: CASSLGRGAGNTIYF. This chain joins TRBV27 and TRBJ1-3, with D unresolved. V shed 2 bases and J shed 2 bases, with 10 bases lying between them. Looked up from germline, CDR1 is MNHEY and CDR2 is SMNVEV (reference sequence). The CDR3 consists of 15 residues.

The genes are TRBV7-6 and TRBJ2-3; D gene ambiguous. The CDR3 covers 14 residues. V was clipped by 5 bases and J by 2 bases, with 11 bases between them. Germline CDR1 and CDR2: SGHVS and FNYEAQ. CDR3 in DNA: TGTGCCAGCAGCCCGAGCGATGTCACAGATACGCAGTATTTT. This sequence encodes CASSPSDVTDTQYF.

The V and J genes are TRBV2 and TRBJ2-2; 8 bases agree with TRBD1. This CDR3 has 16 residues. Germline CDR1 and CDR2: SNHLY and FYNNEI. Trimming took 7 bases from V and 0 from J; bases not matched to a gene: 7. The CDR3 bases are TGTGCCAGCACCACCCCAGGGGGCGCGAACACCGGGGAGCTGTTTTTT. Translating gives CASTTPGGANTGELFF.

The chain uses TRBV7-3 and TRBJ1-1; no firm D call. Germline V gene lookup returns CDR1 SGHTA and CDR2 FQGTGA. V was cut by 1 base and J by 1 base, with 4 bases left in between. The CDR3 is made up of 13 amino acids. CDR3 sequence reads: CASSLNRNTEAFF. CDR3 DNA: TGTGCCAGCAGCTTAAATAGGAACACTGAAGCTTTCTTT.

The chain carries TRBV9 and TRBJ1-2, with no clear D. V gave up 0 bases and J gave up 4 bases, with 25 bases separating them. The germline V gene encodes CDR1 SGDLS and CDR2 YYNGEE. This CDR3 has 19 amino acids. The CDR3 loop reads CASSVGETPLRGRGYGYTF. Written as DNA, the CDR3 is TGTGCCAGCAGCGTAGGAGAAACCCCACTAAGAGGTCGGGGCTATGGCTACACCTTC.

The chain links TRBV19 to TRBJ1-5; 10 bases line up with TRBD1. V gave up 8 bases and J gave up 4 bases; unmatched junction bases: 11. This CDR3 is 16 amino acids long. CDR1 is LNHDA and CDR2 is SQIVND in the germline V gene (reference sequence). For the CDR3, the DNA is TGTGCCAGTCAGACAGGGGGCGCGGTAAGGAATCAGCCCCAGCATTTT. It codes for CASQTGGAVRNQPQHF. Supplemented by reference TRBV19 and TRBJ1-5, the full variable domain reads DGGITQSPKYLFRKEGQNVTLSCEQNLNHDAMYWYRQDPGQGLRLIYYSQIVNDFQKGDIAEGYSVSREKKESFPLTVTSAQKNPTAFYLCASQTGGAVRNQPQHFGDGTRLSIL.

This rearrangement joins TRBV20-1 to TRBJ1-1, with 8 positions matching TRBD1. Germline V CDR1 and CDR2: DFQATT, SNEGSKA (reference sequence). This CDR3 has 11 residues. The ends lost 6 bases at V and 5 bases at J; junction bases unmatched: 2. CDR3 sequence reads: CSADRETEAFF. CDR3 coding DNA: TGCAGTGCGGACAGGGAGACTGAAGCTTTCTTT.

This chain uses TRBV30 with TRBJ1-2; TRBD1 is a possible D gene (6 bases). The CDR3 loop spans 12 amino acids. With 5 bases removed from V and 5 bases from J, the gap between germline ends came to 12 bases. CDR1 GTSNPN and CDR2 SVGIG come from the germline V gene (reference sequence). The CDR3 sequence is CAWAQGSYGYTF. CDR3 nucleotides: TGTGCCTGGGCTCAGGGGAGTTATGGCTACACCTTC.

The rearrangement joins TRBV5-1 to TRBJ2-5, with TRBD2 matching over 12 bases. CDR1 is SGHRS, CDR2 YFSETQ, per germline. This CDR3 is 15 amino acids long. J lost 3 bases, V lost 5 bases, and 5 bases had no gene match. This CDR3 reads CASRNRLAGEETQYF. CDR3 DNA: TGCGCCAGCAGAAATCGACTAGCGGGGGAAGAGACCCAGTACTTC.

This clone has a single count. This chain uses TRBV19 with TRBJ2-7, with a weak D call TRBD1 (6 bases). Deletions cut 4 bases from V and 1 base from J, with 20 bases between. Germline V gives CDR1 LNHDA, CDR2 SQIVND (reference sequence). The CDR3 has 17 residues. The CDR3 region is CASSRRALGGQSYEQYF. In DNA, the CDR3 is TGTGCCAGTAGTAGAAGAGCTTTAGGGGGTCAATCCTACGAGCAGTACTTC. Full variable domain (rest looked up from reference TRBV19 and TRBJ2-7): DGGITQSPKYLFRKEGQNVTLSCEQNLNHDAMYWYRQDPGQGLRLIYYSQIVNDFQKGDIAEGYSVSREKKESFPLTVTSAQKNPTAFYLCASSRRALGGQSYEQYFGPGTRLTVT.

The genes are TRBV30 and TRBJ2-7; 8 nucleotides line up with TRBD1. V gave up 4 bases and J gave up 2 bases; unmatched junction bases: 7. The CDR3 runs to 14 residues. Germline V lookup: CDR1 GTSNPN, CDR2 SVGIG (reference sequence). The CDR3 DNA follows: TGTGCCTGGATTCGGACAGGGAGGACCTACGAGCAGTACTTC. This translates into CAWIRTGRTYEQYF.